This TCR beta chain is drawn from a study of T cell responses to AZD1222 COVID-19 vaccine. Study-wide results and caveats: Variant regions that are unmutated are reportedly the target of nearly half of spike-specific TCRs.

A note on this clone: Its antigen is unknown.

Trimming removed 2 bases from V and 4 bases from J, with 14 bases in between. CDR3 length: 15 amino acids. Germline V gene lookup returns CDR1 SGHTA and CDR2 FQGNSA. Clones were read by immunoSEQ multiplex PCR, and TCRdb kept only the in-frame ones, dropping some. This sample has approximately 92,000 clones, with approximately 90% found just once. The chain carries TRBV7-2 and TRBJ1-2; D gene unclear. The sequenced sample was peripheral blood, obtained on day 0 of AZD1222 vaccination. The origin of this receptor is an adult in good health. The CDR3 sequence: CASSLRSDYLYGYTF. CDR3 nucleotide sequence: TGTGCCAGCAGCTTACGATCTGACTACCTCTATGGCTACACCTTC. Using reference TRBV7-2 and TRBJ1-2 for the parts outside the CDR3, the full variable domain is GAGVSQSPSNKVTEKGKDVELRCDPISGHTALYWYRQSLGQGLEFLIYFQGNSAPDKSGLPSDRFSAERTGGSVSTLTIQRTQQEDSAVYLCASSLRSDYLYGYTFGSGTRLTVV.